Each of the 5 T cell receptor beta chains below was sequenced from the same sample in a study of T cells in Graves' hyperthyroidism and ophthalmopathy. TCR beta CDR3 region amplification was performed from RNA transcripts. First-round RT-PCR targeting the TCR CDR3 was performed with the HTBI primer set. TCRdb reanalysed the multiplex PCR reads using MiXCR and keeps one entry per CDR3 protein. The sample lists about 250,000 distinct CDR3 sequences, 20% to 25% occurring once. The sequencing input was blood. The receptors were sampled from a man aged 25 to 40 with Graves' ophthalmopathy.

At least ten counts were recorded for this clonotype. The gene calls are TRBV6-1 and TRBJ1-1; no clear D. The length of the CDR3 is 15 residues. V lost 5 bases and J 1 base, leaving 14 bases between the germline ends. Germline values: CDR1 MNHNS, CDR2 SASEGT. CDR3 bases: TGTGCCAGCAGTTTCCGTCGGGGAGCGAACACTGAAGCTTTCTTT. It encodes CASSFRRGANTEAFF.

This clonotype has more than one count but fewer than ten. This chain connects TRBV30 to TRBJ2-3, with TRBD1 matching 11 bases. J was trimmed by 3 bases and V by 3 bases; bases with no gene match: 8. Germline lookup yields CDR1 GTSNPN and CDR2 SVGIG (reference sequence). The CDR3 has 16 amino acids. The CDR3 sequence is CAWRSDRGQVTDTQYF. CDR3 DNA: TGTGCCTGGAGATCGGACAGGGGGCAAGTAACAGATACGCAGTATTTT. The variable domain in full, with the rest retrieved from reference TRBV30 and TRBJ2-3, is SQTIHQWPATLVQPVGSPLSLECTVEGTSNPNLYWYRQAAGRGLQLLFYSVGIGQISSEVPQNLSASRPQDRQFILSSKKLLLSDSGFYLCAWRSDRGQVTDTQYFGPGTRLTVL.

The chain uses TRBV7-9 and TRBJ2-3; D is unresolved. Per the germline V gene, CDR1 is SEHNR and CDR2 is FQNEAQ (reference sequence). The CDR3 has 13 residues. With 2 bases removed from V and 6 bases from J, the gap between germline ends came to 9 bases. CDR3 region: CASSLFPADTQYF. The CDR3 DNA follows: TGTGCCAGCAGCTTATTCCCGGCGGATACGCAGTATTTT.

The chain combines TRBV12-3 or TRBV12-4 with TRBJ2-2; D call uncertain. The CDR3 loop spans 14 amino acids. V lost 4 bases to trimming and J lost 1 base, with 7 bases between them. CDR3 protein: CASSSEVNTGELFF. CDR3 coding DNA: TGTGCCAGCAGTTCAGAGGTGAACACCGGGGAGCTGTTTTTT.

This clonotype was found many times. V and J are TRBV12-3 or TRBV12-4 and TRBJ1-2, with D maybe TRBD1 (5 bases). The CDR3 has 14 amino acids. The V and J ends lost 7 bases and 6 bases respectively, with 18 bases between them. CDR3 sequence (DNA): TGTGCCAGCAACCCGGGACGGCGAGCGGATGGCTACACCTTC. Amino acid sequence: CASNPGRRADGYTF.